This is a list of T cell receptor beta chains from one sample in a study of blood T cell repertoires in COVID-19. Using immunoSEQ multiplex PCR, the repertoire was profiled, and TCRdb retains in-frame clones only, with some absent. The sample shows tens of thousands of clones, 70% to 90% of them seen only once. Sequencing was performed on peripheral blood. The receptor set was obtained from a man at least 80 years old with COVID-19, enrolled during active disease. Both conserved end residues are part of each CDR3. Each record gives: J gene, V gene, D gene, clone size, CDR3 protein, CDR3 DNA. The D gene is left open where the match is weak. Clone size is given for some rows only: seen once, a few or many times, or a class if the clone is expanded.

TRBJ2-3 | TRBV5-1 | TRBD1 | . | CASNPGTGSTDTQYF | TGCGCCAGCAACCCCGGGACAGGGTCCACAGATACGCAGTATTTT
TRBJ2-7 | TRBV3-1/TRBV3-2 | TRBD2 | . | CASSHSSSGGYEQYF | TGTGCCAGCAGCCATTCTAGTAGCGGGGGCTACGAGCAGTACTTC
TRBJ1-3 | TRBV7-2 | TRBD1 | medium-sized | CASSVPGQGAVGNTIYF | TGTGCCAGCAGCGTACCGGGACAGGGGGCTGTTGGAAACACCATATATTTT
TRBJ2-3 | TRBV6-1 | TRBD2 | . | CASSDGAGGPPPDTQYF | TGTGCCAGCAGTGACGGAGCGGGGGGTCCCCCCCCAGATACGCAGTATTTT
TRBJ2-2 | TRBV24-1 | TRBD1 | . | CATSDPLTGDTGELFF | TGTGCCACCAGTGATCCCTTGACAGGGGATACCGGGGAGCTGTTTTTT
TRBJ2-3 | TRBV7-8 | . | . | CASSAQWDTQYF | TGTGCCAGCAGCGCCCAGTGGGATACGCAGTATTTT
TRBJ1-1 | TRBV5-6 | . | . | CASSQTLTGKIQNTEAFF | TGTGCCAGCAGTCAAACCCTAACAGGGAAAATTCAGAACACTGAAGCTTTCTTT
TRBJ1-6 | TRBV25-1 | . | . | CASSEWDFNSPLHF | TGTGCCAGCAGTGAATGGGACTTCAATTCACCCCTCCACTTT
TRBJ2-5 | TRBV5-4 | . | . | CASSGATKETQYF | TGTGCTAGCTCAGGGGCTACCAAAGAGACCCAGTACTTC
TRBJ2-1 | TRBV24-1 | TRBD1 | once | CATAGTGPYNEQFF | TGTGCCACCGCCGGGACAGGACCCTACAATGAGCAGTTCTTC
TRBJ1-2 | TRBV6-5 | TRBD1 | few | CASGLTGVYNYGYTF | TGTGCCAGCGGCCTAACAGGGGTCTATAACTATGGCTACACCTTC
TRBJ2-1 | TRBV7-8 | TRBD2 | . | CASSLAGTSGGARQFF | TGTGCCAGCAGCTTAGCTGGGACTAGCGGGGGGGCGAGGCAGTTCTTC
TRBJ2-3 | TRBV19 | TRBD2 | . | CASSIGLAGGLTDTQYF | TGTGCCAGTAGTATAGGACTAGCGGGGGGCCTCACAGATACGCAGTATTTT
TRBJ2-5 | TRBV5-6 | . | few | CASSLFSFQETQYF | TGTGCCAGCAGCTTGTTCAGTTTCCAAGAGACCCAGTACTTC
TRBJ2-7 | TRBV6-1 | TRBD1 | . | CASSETWTGGKQYF | TGTGCCAGCAGTGAAACCTGGACAGGGGGCAAGCAGTACTTC
TRBJ1-3 | TRBV27 | TRBD1 | . | CASSRTGGGGNTIYF | TGTGCCAGCAGCAGGACAGGGGGAGGTGGAAACACCATATATTTT
TRBJ2-2 | TRBV5-1 | . | . | CASSQTLGVVGELFF | TGCGCCAGCAGCCAGACTCTTGGAGTTGTCGGGGAGCTGTTTTTT
TRBJ1-2 | TRBV15 | . | . | CATSRDRAGEGYGYTF | TGTGCCACCAGCAGGGACCGCGCTGGGGAGGGCTATGGCTACACCTTC
TRBJ1-2 | TRBV10-3 | TRBD1 | . | CAIRPGQENYGYTF | TGTGCCATCAGGCCGGGACAGGAGAACTATGGCTACACCTTC
TRBJ2-5 | TRBV12-5 | TRBD2 | . | CASGASGGETQYF | TGTGCTAGTGGGGCTAGCGGGGGAGAGACCCAGTACTTC
TRBJ1-2 | TRBV19 | . | . | CASSISGVRGYTF | TGTGCCAGTAGTATTTCAGGGGTCCGCGGCTACACCTTC
TRBJ1-5 | TRBV6-5 | TRBD1 | . | CASSRDRNQPQHF | TGTGCCAGCAGTCGGGACAGAAATCAGCCCCAGCATTTT
TRBJ1-2 | TRBV18 | TRBD1 | . | CASSSGQTINYGYTF | TGTGCCAGCTCATCGGGACAGACCATTAACTATGGCTACACCTTC
TRBJ2-3 | TRBV10-1 | TRBD1 | . | CASSAGTGPTDTQYF | TGCGCCAGCAGTGCCGGGACAGGACCGACAGATACGCAGTATTTT
TRBJ1-2 | TRBV9 | . | . | CASSVGQGSYGYTF | TGTGCCAGCAGCGTAGGGCAGGGTTCGTATGGCTACACCTTC
TRBJ1-5 | TRBV12-5 | TRBD1 | . | CASGLNLGTGGNQPQHF | TGTGCTAGTGGTTTGAACCTTGGGACAGGAGGAAATCAGCCCCAGCATTTT
TRBJ2-3 | TRBV19 | . | . | CASSPDMAKFTDTQYF | TGTGCCAGTAGTCCGGACATGGCCAAGTTCACAGATACGCAGTATTTT
TRBJ2-7 | TRBV4-1 | . | . | CASSRSGQIYEQYF | TGCGCCAGCAGCCGATCCGGACAGATCTACGAGCAGTACTTC
TRBJ1-4 | TRBV25-1 | TRBD1 | . | CASRPLGTATNEKLFF | TGTGCCAGCAGACCATTGGGGACAGCAACTAATGAAAAACTGTTTTTT
TRBJ1-4 | TRBV2 | TRBD1 | . | CASRRTGGTEKLFF | TGTGCCAGCAGGAGGACAGGGGGCACTGAAAAACTGTTTTTT
TRBJ1-1 | TRBV19 | . | . | CASSTAGRGEAFF | TGTGCCAGTAGTACTGCGGGGAGGGGTGAAGCTTTCTTT
TRBJ1-4 | TRBV5-4 | TRBD1 | . | CASSPGQDIEKLFF | TGTGCCAGCAGCCCGGGACAGGACATCGAAAAACTGTTTTTT
TRBJ2-7 | TRBV7-3 | . | . | CASSLNLEGEQYF | TGTGCCAGCAGCTTAAATCTAGAGGGCGAGCAGTACTTC
TRBJ2-3 | TRBV19 | TRBD1 | . | CASSLQGTDTQYF | TGTGCCAGTAGTTTACAGGGGACGGATACGCAGTATTTT
TRBJ1-1 | TRBV9 | . | . | CASSVAADTEAFF | TGTGCCAGCAGCGTAGCGGCGGACACTGAAGCTTTCTTT
TRBJ1-1 | TRBV6-2/TRBV6-3 | . | . | CASTPVGELATEAFF | TGTGCCAGCACCCCCGTCGGGGAGTTGGCTACTGAAGCTTTCTTT
TRBJ1-1 | TRBV6-5 | TRBD1 | . | CASLKRGRWTEAFF | TGTGCCAGCTTGAAGAGGGGGCGTTGGACTGAAGCTTTCTTT
TRBJ1-3 | TRBV7-9 | . | . | CASSLVQGSGNTIYF | TGTGCCAGCAGCTTAGTTCAGGGTTCTGGAAACACCATATATTTT
TRBJ2-2 | TRBV20-1 | . | once | CSASRTGELFF | TGCAGTGCTAGCCGCACCGGGGAGCTGTTTTTT
TRBJ1-5 | TRBV2 | TRBD1 | . | CASSERTGPNQPQHF | TGTGCCAGCAGTGAAAGGACAGGTCCCAATCAGCCCCAGCATTTT
TRBJ1-2 | TRBV29-1 | . | . | CSADSFTDGYTF | TGCAGCGCTGACTCGTTTACGGATGGCTACACCTTC
TRBJ2-3 | TRBV29-1 | TRBD2 | . | CSVDPSGLAGTDTQYF | TGCAGCGTTGACCCCTCCGGGCTAGCGGGGACAGATACGCAGTATTTT
TRBJ2-5 | TRBV11-2 | . | . | CASSIPPSQETQYF | TGTGCCAGCAGCATCCCCCCCTCCCAAGAGACCCAGTACTTC
TRBJ1-5 | TRBV19 | . | . | CASSIDRGRNQPQHF | TGTGCCAGTAGTATAGACAGGGGACGTAATCAGCCCCAGCATTTT
TRBJ2-3 | TRBV19 | . | . | CASTPRPDLSDTQYF | TGTGCCAGTACCCCCCGTCCAGATCTGTCAGATACGCAGTATTTT
TRBJ2-7 | TRBV5-6 | TRBD1 | . | CASSLFLRQGLHSEQYF | TGTGCCAGCAGCTTATTCCTGCGACAGGGGTTGCACTCCGAGCAGTACTTC
TRBJ1-2 | TRBV6-1 | . | once | CASGGTEGGYTF | TGTGCCAGCGGGGGCACAGAGGGAGGCTACACCTTC
TRBJ1-2 | TRBV9 | . | . | CASSPTNYGYTF | TGTGCCAGCAGCCCTACTAACTATGGCTACACCTTC
TRBJ1-5 | TRBV6-6 | . | . | CASSYFRGVSNQPQHF | TGTGCCAGCAGTTACTTTCGGGGGGTGAGTAATCAGCCCCAGCATTTT
TRBJ1-5 | TRBV28 | . | . | CASTEGDNQPQHF | TGTGCCAGCACTGAGGGGGACAATCAGCCCCAGCATTTT
TRBJ1-2 | TRBV5-4 | . | . | CASSLGAGEAGYGYTF | TGTGCCAGCAGCTTGGGAGCTGGTGAAGCTGGCTATGGCTACACCTTC
TRBJ1-2 | TRBV6-5 | TRBD1 | . | CASSYGQGGSSGYTF | TGTGCCAGCAGTTATGGACAGGGGGGATCTAGCGGCTACACCTTC